Presented here are 13 T cell receptor beta chains from one specimen sequenced in a study of early T cells in non-severe SARS-CoV-2 infection. TCRdb analysed the 5' RACE reads with MiXCR anew, one entry per CDR3 protein. The data contain about 70,000 distinct CDR3 sequences, roughly 5.3% of them seen just once; the ten biggest clones take up around 7.3%. Source: whole blood, taken at baseline. The receptor source for this set is an adult who was a healthcare worker with PCR-confirmed SARS-CoV-2 infection or an uninfected control (not recorded which).

Ten or more counts support this clonotype. The chain recombines TRBV5-5 with TRBJ2-1, with TRBD2 matching over 11 bases. Unmatched junction bases numbered 6, after V lost 3 bases and J lost 1 base. CDR3 length equals 17 residues. Germline loops: CDR1 SGHKS, CDR2 YYEKEE (reference sequence). The CDR3 reads CASSSTSGSSSYNEQFF. As DNA, the CDR3 is TGTGCCAGCAGCTCAACTAGCGGGAGTTCGTCCTACAATGAGCAGTTCTTC. The whole variable domain, filled in from reference TRBV5-5 and TRBJ2-1, reads DAGVTQSPTHLIKTRGQQVTLRCSPISGHKSVSWYQQVLGQGPQFIFQYYEKEERGRGNFPDRFSARQFPNYSSELNVNALLLGDSALYLCASSSTSGSSSYNEQFFGPGTRLTVL.

This clonotype was counted at least ten times. The J gene is TRBJ2-3, the V gene TRBV12-3 or TRBV12-4; D is perhaps TRBD2 (5 bases). Trimming cost V 8 bases and J 5 bases, with 8 bases left between them. This CDR3 is built from 11 residues. The CDR3 here is CASERRDTQYF. DNA of the CDR3: TGTGCCAGCGAGCGGAGAGATACGCAGTATTTT.

This clonotype has just a few counts. The chain joins TRBV28 to TRBJ1-1, with 7 bases aligning to TRBD1. CDR1 is MDHEN and CDR2 is SYDVKM in the germline V gene. The CDR3 has 17 residues. The V and J ends lost 8 bases and 4 bases, in that order; junction bases with no gene match: 19. As DNA, the CDR3 is TGTGCCAGCGGCTCTCATCCCGGGACAGTGCGGGGCACTGAAGCTTTCTTT. It yields the protein CASGSHPGTVRGTEAFF.

This clonotype was detected ten times or more. The V call is TRBV15, the J call TRBJ1-4; D perhaps matches TRBD1 (5 bases). CDR1 and CDR2 (germline): LNHNV, YYDKDF (reference sequence). V was shortened by 3 bases and J by 2 bases, with 7 bases between the two germline ends. The CDR3 has 14 residues. In DNA, the CDR3 is TGTGCCACCAGCAGGGACAAGACTAATGAAAAACTGTTTTTT. Protein sequence: CATSRDKTNEKLFF.

This clonotype was observed a handful of times. The V gene is TRBV12-3 or TRBV12-4, the J gene TRBJ2-7; 7 nucleotides match TRBD1. J was trimmed by 7 bases and V by 10 bases; bases with no gene match: 16. The CDR3 spans 14 residues. The CDR3 region is CATALGRSTGEQYF. The CDR3, as DNA: TGTGCCACCGCACTGGGCAGGTCGACAGGGGAGCAGTACTTC.

The J gene is TRBJ2-5, the V gene TRBV29-1; the D gene is possibly TRBD1 (5 bases). The CDR3 consists of 13 residues. Germline lookup yields CDR1 SQVTM and CDR2 ANQGSEA. V lost 7 bases, J lost 3 bases, and 15 bases lay in between. The CDR3 region has the DNA TGCAGCGCCTCACCCGCAGGGAAAGAGACCCAGTACTTC. The encoded protein is CSASPAGKETQYF.

A few counts support this clonotype. CDR3 loop: CASSLRDKNTGELFF. Here the CDR3 DNA reads TGTGCCAGCAGTCTCCGGGACAAGAACACCGGGGAGCTGTTTTTT. The chain has TRBV6-6 and TRBJ2-2; D possibly corresponds to TRBD1 (6 bases). The ends were cut back, 5 bases at V and 1 base at J, with 11 bases in the middle. CDR3 length equals 15 residues. Germline V gives CDR1 MNHNY, CDR2 SVGAGI (reference sequence).

This chain connects TRBV18 to TRBJ2-2; D may match TRBD1 or TRBD2 (6 bases each). Germline lookup yields CDR1 KGHSH and CDR2 LQKENI. There are 16 residues in the CDR3. Between the trimmed V and J ends, which lost 2 bases and 0 bases, there was a span of 10 bases. The CDR3: CASSPMEGANTGELFF. The CDR3, as DNA: TGTGCCAGCTCACCAATGGAGGGGGCGAACACCGGGGAGCTGTTTTTT.

At least ten counts were recorded for this clonotype. V gene TRBV18 combines with J gene TRBJ2-7; D is unresolved. The germline V and J ends were trimmed by 2 bases and 2 bases, with 10 bases remaining between them. Germline V gene lookup returns CDR1 KGHSH and CDR2 LQKENI. The CDR3 spans 14 residues. CDR3 DNA: TGTGCCAGCTCACCAGGCAGAAACCCCTACGAGCAGTACTTC. This gives the protein CASSPGRNPYEQYF.

This clonotype was counted at least ten times. The V gene is TRBV2, the J gene TRBJ1-1; D remains unclear. This CDR3 is built from 13 residues. Trimming removed 4 bases from V and 1 base from J, with 7 bases in between. CDR1 and CDR2 (germline): SNHLY, FYNNEI. The CDR3 protein is CASSVSGNTEAFF. In DNA, the CDR3 is TGTGCCAGCAGTGTGTCGGGGAACACTGAAGCTTTCTTT. Combining the CDR3 with reference TRBV2 and TRBJ1-1 gives the whole variable domain EPEVTQTPSHQVTQMGQEVILRCVPISNHLYFYWYRQILGQKVEFLVSFYNNEISEKSEIFDDQFSVERPDGSNFTLKIRSTKLEDSAMYFCASSVSGNTEAFFGQGTRLTVV.

Ten or more counts support this clonotype. V gene TRBV3-1 combines with J gene TRBJ1-1; 9 positions match TRBD1. V shed 1 base, J shed 0 bases, and the junction held 6 bases outside the gene matches. The germline gives CDR1 LGHDT, CDR2 YNNKEL (reference sequence). This CDR3 is built from 17 residues. The CDR3 reads CASSQVWTGAMNTEAFF. In DNA form, the CDR3 reads TGTGCCAGCAGCCAAGTGTGGACAGGGGCGATGAACACTGAAGCTTTCTTT. Full variable domain (outside the CDR3, taken from reference TRBV3-1 and TRBJ1-1): DTAVSQTPKYLVTQMGNDKSIKCEQNLGHDTMYWYKQDSKKFLKIMFSYNNKELIINETVPNRFSPKSPDKAHLNLHINSLELGDSAVYFCASSQVWTGAMNTEAFFGQGTRLTVV.

This chain uses TRBV28 with TRBJ2-7, with a tentative D call TRBD1 (6 bases). Germline CDR1 reads MDHEN; CDR2 reads SYDVKM. This CDR3 is 14 amino acids long. V was pared by 3 bases and J by 2 bases, with 11 bases between. The CDR3 spells CASSFQGFPYEQYF. The CDR3 nucleotides are TGTGCCAGCAGTTTTCAGGGGTTCCCCTACGAGCAGTACTTC.

This clonotype was observed many times. The chain recombines TRBV18 with TRBJ2-7; no firm D call. V lost 1 base and J lost 6, with 7 bases in between. Germline loops: CDR1 KGHSH, CDR2 LQKENI. This CDR3 is built from 12 residues. CDR3 protein: CASSPRGGEQYF. In nucleotides, the CDR3 is TGTGCCAGCTCACCACGGGGTGGCGAGCAGTACTTC.